This TCR beta chain was recorded in a study of T-cell memory formation after mild COVID-19. Constant-segment primers served in 5'RACE that generated TCR alpha and TCR beta cDNA libraries bearing sample barcodes and UMIs. Each CDR3 protein gets one entry after TCRdb re-called the 5' RACE reads with MiXCR. The sample yields 85,000 to 130,000 distinct CDR3 sequences, 9.5% to 15% seen once. Germline V lookup: CDR1 LGHNA, CDR2 YNFKEQ. With 0 bases clipped from V and 6 bases from J, the junction kept 4 bases outside the gene matches. The CDR3 consists of 15 residues. This clonotype was recorded a few times.

This clonotype was obtained from an adult woman who had mild COVID-19 (a few samples of this study predate the infection). Cell type and time point are not known. The source material was PBMCs or a T cell subset sorted from them (not recorded which). V and J are TRBV4-2 and TRBJ2-3, with TRBD2 identical over 9 bases. CDR3 amino acids: CASSQDKRGADTQYF. As DNA, the CDR3 is TGTGCCAGCAGCCAAGATAAGCGGGGGGCCGATACGCAGTATTTT.